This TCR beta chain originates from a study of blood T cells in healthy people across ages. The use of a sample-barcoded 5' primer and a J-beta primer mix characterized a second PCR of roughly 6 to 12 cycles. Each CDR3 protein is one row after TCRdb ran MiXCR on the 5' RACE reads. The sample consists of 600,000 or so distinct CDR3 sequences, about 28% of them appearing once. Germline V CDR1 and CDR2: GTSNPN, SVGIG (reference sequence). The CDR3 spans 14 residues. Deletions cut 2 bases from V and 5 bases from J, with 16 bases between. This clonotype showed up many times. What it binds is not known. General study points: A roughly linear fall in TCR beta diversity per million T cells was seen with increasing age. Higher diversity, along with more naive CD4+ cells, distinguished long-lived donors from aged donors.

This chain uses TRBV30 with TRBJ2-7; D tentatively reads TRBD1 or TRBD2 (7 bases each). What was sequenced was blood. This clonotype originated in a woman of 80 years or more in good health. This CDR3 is CAWSKSGGGNEQYF. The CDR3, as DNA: TGTGCCTGGAGTAAGTCAGGGGGGGGTAACGAGCAGTACTTC.